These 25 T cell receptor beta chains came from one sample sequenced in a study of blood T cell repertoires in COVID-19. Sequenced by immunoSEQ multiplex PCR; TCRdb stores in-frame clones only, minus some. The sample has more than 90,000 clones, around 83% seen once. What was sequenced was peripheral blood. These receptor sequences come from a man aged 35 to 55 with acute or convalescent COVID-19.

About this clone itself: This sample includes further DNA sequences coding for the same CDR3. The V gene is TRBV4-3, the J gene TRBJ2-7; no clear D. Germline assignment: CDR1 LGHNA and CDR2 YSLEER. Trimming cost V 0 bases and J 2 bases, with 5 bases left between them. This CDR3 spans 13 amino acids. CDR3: CASSQDRAYEQYF. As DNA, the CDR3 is TGCGCCAGCAGCCAAGATCGGGCCTACGAGCAGTACTTC.

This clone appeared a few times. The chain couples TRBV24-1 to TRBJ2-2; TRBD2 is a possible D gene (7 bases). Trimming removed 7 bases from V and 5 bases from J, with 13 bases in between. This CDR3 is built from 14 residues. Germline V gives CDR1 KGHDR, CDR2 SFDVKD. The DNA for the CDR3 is TGTGCCACCAGCGCGGGGGCCCTTACCGGGGAGCTGTTTTTT. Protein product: CATSAGALTGELFF.

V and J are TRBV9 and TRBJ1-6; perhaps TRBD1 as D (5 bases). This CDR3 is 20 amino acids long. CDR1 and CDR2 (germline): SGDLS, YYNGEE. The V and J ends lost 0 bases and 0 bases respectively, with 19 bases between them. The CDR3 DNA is TGTGCCAGCAGCGTAGGGCAGGGCTCCCCTTCGAGCTCCTATAATTCACCCCTCCACTTT. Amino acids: CASSVGQGSPSSSYNSPLHF.

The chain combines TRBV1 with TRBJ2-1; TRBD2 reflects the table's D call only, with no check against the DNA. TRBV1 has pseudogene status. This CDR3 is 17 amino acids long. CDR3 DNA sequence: TGCACCAGCAGCCAAGATACGAGGGTGGGTCGGTACAATGAGCAGTTCTTC. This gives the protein CTSSQDTRVGRYNEQFF.

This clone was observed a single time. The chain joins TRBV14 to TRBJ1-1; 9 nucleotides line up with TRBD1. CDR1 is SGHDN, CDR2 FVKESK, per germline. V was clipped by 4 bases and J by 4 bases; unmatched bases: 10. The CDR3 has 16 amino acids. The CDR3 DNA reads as TGTGCCAGCAGCCCACTTGAGGGACAGGGACCCACTGAAGCTTTCTTT. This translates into CASSPLEGQGPTEAFF.

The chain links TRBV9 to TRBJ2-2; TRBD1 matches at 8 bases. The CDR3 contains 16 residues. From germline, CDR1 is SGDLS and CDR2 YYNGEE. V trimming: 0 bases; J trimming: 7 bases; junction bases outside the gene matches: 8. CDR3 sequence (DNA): TGTGCCAGCAGCGTAGAAGGCAGGGGGCTTGGCGGGGAGCTGTTTTTT. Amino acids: CASSVEGRGLGGELFF.

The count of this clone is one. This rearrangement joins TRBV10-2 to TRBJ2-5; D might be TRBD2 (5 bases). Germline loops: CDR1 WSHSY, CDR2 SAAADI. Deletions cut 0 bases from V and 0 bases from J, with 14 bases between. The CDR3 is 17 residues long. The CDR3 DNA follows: TGCGCCAGCAGTGAGTCGACGACCGGGGTGTACCAAGAGACCCAGTACTTC. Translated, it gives CASSESTTGVYQETQYF.

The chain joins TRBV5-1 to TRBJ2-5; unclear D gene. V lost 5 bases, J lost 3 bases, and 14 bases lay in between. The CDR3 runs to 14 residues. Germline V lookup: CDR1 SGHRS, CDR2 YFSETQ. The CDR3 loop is CASSLTLRKETQYF. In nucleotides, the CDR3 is TGCGCCAGCAGTTTGACCTTGCGAAAAGAGACCCAGTACTTC.

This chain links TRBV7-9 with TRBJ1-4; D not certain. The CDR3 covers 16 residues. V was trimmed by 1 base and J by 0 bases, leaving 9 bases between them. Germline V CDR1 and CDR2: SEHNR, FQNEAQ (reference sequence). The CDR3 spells CASSLVSGTTNEKLFF. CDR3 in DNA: TGTGCCAGCAGCTTAGTGTCGGGGACAACTAATGAAAAACTGTTTTTT.

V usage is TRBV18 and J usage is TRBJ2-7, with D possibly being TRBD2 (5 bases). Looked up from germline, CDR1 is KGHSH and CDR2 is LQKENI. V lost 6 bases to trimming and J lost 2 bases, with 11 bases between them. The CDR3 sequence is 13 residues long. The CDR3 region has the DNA TGTGCCAGCTCCCCCGACGGGACCTACGAGCAGTACTTC. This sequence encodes CASSPDGTYEQYF. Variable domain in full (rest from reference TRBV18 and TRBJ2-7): NAGVMQNPRHLVRRRGQEARLRCSPMKGHSHVYWYRQLPEEGLKFMVYLQKENIIDESGMPKERFSAEFPKEGPSILRIQQVVRGDSAAYFCASSPDGTYEQYFGPGTRLTVT.

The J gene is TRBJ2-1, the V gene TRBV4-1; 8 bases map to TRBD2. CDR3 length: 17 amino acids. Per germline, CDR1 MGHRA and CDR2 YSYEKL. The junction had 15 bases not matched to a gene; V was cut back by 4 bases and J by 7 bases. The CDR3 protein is CASSLGPAGEMYNEQFF. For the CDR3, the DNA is TGCGCCAGCAGCCTCGGGCCAGCGGGAGAGATGTATAATGAGCAGTTCTTC.

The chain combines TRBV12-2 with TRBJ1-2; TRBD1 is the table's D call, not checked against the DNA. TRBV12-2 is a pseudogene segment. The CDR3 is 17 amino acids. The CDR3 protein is CASRLAHLDRGRHGYTF. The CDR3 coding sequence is TGTGCAAGTCGCTTAGCGCACCTGGACAGGGGCCGACATGGCTACACCTTC.

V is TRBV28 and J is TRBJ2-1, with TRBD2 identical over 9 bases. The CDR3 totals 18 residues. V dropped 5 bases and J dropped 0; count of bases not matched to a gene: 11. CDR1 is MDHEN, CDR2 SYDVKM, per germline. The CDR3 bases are TGTGCCAGCAGTAGCCCGGGACTAGCTCCGAGCTCCTACAATGAGCAGTTCTTC. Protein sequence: CASSSPGLAPSSYNEQFF.

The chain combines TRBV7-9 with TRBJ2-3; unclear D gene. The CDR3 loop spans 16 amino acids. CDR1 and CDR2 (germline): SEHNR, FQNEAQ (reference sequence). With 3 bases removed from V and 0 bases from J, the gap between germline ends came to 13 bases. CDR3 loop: CASSFPQRSSTDTQYF. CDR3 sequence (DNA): TGTGCCAGCAGCTTTCCCCAGCGCTCTAGCACAGATACGCAGTATTTT.

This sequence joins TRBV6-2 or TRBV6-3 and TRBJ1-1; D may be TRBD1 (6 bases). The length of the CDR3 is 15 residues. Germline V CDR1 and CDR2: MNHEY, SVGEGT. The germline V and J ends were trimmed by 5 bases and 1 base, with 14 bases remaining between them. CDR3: CASSPLTGGNTEAFF. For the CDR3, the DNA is TGTGCCAGCAGTCCCCTGACAGGAGGGAACACTGAAGCTTTCTTT.

CDR3 in amino acids: CASSLLGGGVYYGYTF. The CDR3 region has the DNA TGTGCCAGCAGTTTATTAGGAGGGGGGGTATACTATGGCTACACCTTC. The chain links TRBV28 to TRBJ1-2, with D tentatively TRBD1 (6 bases). V was pared by 1 base and J by 3 bases, with 15 bases between. CDR1 and CDR2 from the germline V gene are MDHEN and SYDVKM. This CDR3 contains 16 residues.

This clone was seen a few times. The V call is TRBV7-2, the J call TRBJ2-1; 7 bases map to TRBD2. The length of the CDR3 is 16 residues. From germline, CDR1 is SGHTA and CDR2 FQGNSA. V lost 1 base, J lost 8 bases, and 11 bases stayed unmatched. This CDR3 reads CASSLGLLASPHEQFF. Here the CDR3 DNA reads TGTGCCAGCAGCTTAGGGCTACTAGCGTCACCCCATGAGCAGTTCTTC.

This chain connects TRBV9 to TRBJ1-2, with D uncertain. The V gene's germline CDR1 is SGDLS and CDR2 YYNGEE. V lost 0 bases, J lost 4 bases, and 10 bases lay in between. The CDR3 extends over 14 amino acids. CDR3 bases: TGTGCCAGCAGCGTAGAATGGGCCCCCTATGGCTACACCTTC. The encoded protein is CASSVEWAPYGYTF.

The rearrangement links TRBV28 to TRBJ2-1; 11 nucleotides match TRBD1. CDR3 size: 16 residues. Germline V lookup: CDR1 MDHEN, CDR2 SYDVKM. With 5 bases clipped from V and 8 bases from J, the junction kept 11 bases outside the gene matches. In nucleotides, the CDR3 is TGTGCCAGCAGTACGATAGGACAGGGGGCTTTGGATGAGCAGTTCTTC. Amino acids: CASSTIGQGALDEQFF.

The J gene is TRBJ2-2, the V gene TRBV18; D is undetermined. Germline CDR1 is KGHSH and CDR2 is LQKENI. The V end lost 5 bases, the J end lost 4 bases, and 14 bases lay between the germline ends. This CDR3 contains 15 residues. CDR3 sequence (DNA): TGTGCCAGCTCAGTGAGCGCCCCGGGCACCGGGGAGCTGTTTTTT. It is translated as CASSVSAPGTGELFF. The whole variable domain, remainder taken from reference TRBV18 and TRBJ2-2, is NAGVMQNPRHLVRRRGQEARLRCSPMKGHSHVYWYRQLPEEGLKFMVYLQKENIIDESGMPKERFSAEFPKEGPSILRIQQVVRGDSAAYFCASSVSAPGTGELFFGEGSRLTVL.

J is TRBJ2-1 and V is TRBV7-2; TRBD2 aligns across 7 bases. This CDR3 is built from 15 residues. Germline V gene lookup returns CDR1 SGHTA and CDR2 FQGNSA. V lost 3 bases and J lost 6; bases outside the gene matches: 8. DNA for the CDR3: TGTGCCAGCAGCTTGTCGGGACTAAGCACCAATGAGCAGTTCTTC. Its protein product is CASSLSGLSTNEQFF.

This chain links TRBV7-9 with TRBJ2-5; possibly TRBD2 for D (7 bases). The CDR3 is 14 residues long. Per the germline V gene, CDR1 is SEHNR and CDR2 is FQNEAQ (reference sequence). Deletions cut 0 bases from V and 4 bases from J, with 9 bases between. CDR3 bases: TGTGCCAGCAGCTTAGCGGGGGGGCCAGAGACCCAGTACTTC. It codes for CASSLAGGPETQYF.

The chain's CDR3 is CASSFHLAGRGGQYF. CDR3 in DNA: TGTGCCAGCAGCTTTCACCTAGCGGGGCGCGGAGGGCAGTACTTC. The gene calls are TRBV7-2 and TRBJ2-7; TRBD2 matches at 9 bases. Germline trimming cut 3 bases from V and 9 bases from J; bases unmatched to any gene: 12. Germline-derived CDR1 and CDR2 are SGHTA and FQGNSA. The length of the CDR3 is 15 residues.

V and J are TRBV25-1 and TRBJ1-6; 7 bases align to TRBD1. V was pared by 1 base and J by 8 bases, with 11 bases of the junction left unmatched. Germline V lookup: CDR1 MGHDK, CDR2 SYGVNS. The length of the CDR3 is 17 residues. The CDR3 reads CASSEFRGGNRDSPLHF. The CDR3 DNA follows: TGTGCCAGCAGTGAATTTAGAGGGGGCAATCGGGATTCACCCCTCCACTTT.

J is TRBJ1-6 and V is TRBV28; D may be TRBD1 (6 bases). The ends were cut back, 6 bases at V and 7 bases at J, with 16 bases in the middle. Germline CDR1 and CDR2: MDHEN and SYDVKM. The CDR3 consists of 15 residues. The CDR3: CASSPMTGSNSPLHF. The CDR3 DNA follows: TGTGCCAGCAGCCCAATGACAGGTTCAAATTCACCCCTCCACTTT.